The clone carrying this TCR beta chain was counted ten times or more. Its antigen is not identified. MiXCR, run by TCRdb on the reads, gives a single entry per CDR3 protein. This table holds approximately 500,000 distinct CDR3 sequences, 15% to 20% found once. The data were taken from a study of T cell repertoires in cytomegalovirus infection. The wider study: It was the public TCR beta signatures that indicated both CMV infection and matching HLA type.

Whole-study findings and limits: Based on cumulative public TCR beta family frequency, carriers of CMV plus the relevant HLA were identified. What dominated the ex vivo response were HLA-C-restricted CMV-specific TCR beta clonotypes.

The CDR3 has 12 residues. Looked up from germline, CDR1 is SGHVS and CDR2 is FNYEAQ. Deletions cut 4 bases from V and 13 bases from J, with 16 bases between. The chain links TRBV7-6 to TRBJ1-2; D might be TRBD1 (6 bases). Sequenced material: CD8+ T cells from PBMCs. This TCR came from a human donor in good health (CMV status not recorded). Some clones in this sample may be carry-over from other donors' samples. The CDR3 loop is CASSYDRTAFTF. Here the CDR3 DNA reads TGTGCCAGCAGCTATGACAGGACCGCGTTCACCTTC. Together with reference TRBV7-6 and TRBJ1-2, the CDR3 gives the full variable domain: GAGVSQSPRYKVTKRGQDVALRCDPISGHVSLYWYRQALGQGPEFLTYFNYEAQQDKSGLPNDRFSAERPEGSISTLTIQRTEQRDSAMYRCASSYDRTAFTFGSGTRLTVV.